A single sample gave rise to the 29 T cell receptor beta chains below, sequenced in a study of T cell repertoires in cytomegalovirus infection. For these TCRs, the target antigens are not known. Each CDR3 protein is one row after TCRdb ran MiXCR on the reads. The sample has under 450,000 distinct CDR3 sequences, about 35% seen once; the top ten hold about 13%. Sequences were derived from cultured PBMCs, sampled from culture after CMV antigen stimulation. These receptors were collected from a human donor in good health (CMV status not recorded). Some clones in this sample may be carry-over from other donors' samples.

This clonotype was observed a few times. V is TRBV12-3 or TRBV12-4 and J is TRBJ2-1; no clear D. The CDR3 consists of 13 residues. V dropped 8 bases and J dropped 6 bases, with 14 bases sitting between them. The CDR3 nucleotides read TGTGCCAGCTTGACTCCCCAGCGCAATGAGCAGTTCTTC. Residues: CASLTPQRNEQFF.

This chain joins TRBV6-5 and TRBJ2-7; D is unclear. Germline V lookup: CDR1 MNHEY, CDR2 SVGAGI. Trimming left V 7 bases short and J 4 bases short, with 17 bases between. This CDR3 contains 14 residues. The CDR3 region is CASKFDPGGYEQYF. Written as DNA, the CDR3 is TGTGCCAGCAAATTCGATCCCGGCGGATACGAGCAGTACTTC.

The gene calls are TRBV7-2 and TRBJ1-2, with 8 bases that match TRBD1. From germline, CDR1 is SGHTA and CDR2 FQGNSA. This CDR3 is 13 amino acids long. V dropped 5 bases and J dropped 5; count of bases not matched to a gene: 4. As DNA, the CDR3 is TGTGCCAGCAGCGCGGGACAGGATTATGGCTACACCTTC. This gives the protein CASSAGQDYGYTF.

The chain links TRBV11-2 to TRBJ2-5; D might be TRBD2 (6 bases). V was clipped by 5 bases and J by 0 bases, with 10 bases between them. The CDR3 is 14 residues long. The germline V gene has CDR1 SGHAT and CDR2 FQNNGV. This CDR3 is CASSPRLDQETQYF. In DNA, the CDR3 is TGTGCCAGCAGCCCCAGACTAGACCAAGAGACCCAGTACTTC.

This clonotype is medium-sized. The chain carries TRBV7-2 and TRBJ2-6, with D perhaps matching TRBD2 (5 bases). The CDR3 extends over 17 amino acids. Germline V gene sequence: CDR1 SGHTA, CDR2 FQGNSA. Trimming stripped 0 bases from V and 0 bases from J, with 9 bases between. CDR3 sequence (DNA): TGTGCCAGCAGCTTAGCGGAGAGGGTCTCTGGGGCCAACGTCCTGACTTTC. It is translated as CASSLAERVSGANVLTF.

This clonotype came up a few times. The rearrangement uses TRBV19 and TRBJ1-1; unclear D gene. Germline V gene data show CDR1 as LNHDA and CDR2 as SQIVND (reference sequence). V was cut by 3 bases and J by 3 bases, with 8 bases left in between. The CDR3 is made up of 13 amino acids. CDR3 sequence (DNA): TGTGCCAGTAGTATCCTTCGGGACACTGAAGCTTTCTTT. This encodes CASSILRDTEAFF.

The CDR3 loop is CASSSGLAGMTDTQYF. DNA for the CDR3: TGTGCCAGCAGCTCAGGACTAGCGGGGATGACAGATACGCAGTATTTT. The chain couples TRBV7-2 to TRBJ2-3; 12 nucleotides agree with TRBD2. Germline V gene data show CDR1 as SGHTA and CDR2 as FQGNSA. The CDR3 loop spans 16 amino acids. J lost 3 bases, V lost 4 bases, and 5 bases had no gene match.

This clonotype was counted only a few times. The chain links TRBV19 to TRBJ1-5; the match to TRBD1 covers 7 bases. Germline-derived CDR1 and CDR2 are LNHDA and SQIVND (reference sequence). Germline trimming cut 3 bases from V and 9 bases from J; bases unmatched to any gene: 20. This CDR3 spans 18 amino acids. Here the CDR3 reads CASSIRSPGQIFSWPQHF. CDR3 DNA sequence: TGTGCCAGTAGTATTCGCTCACCGGGACAGATTTTCTCTTGGCCCCAGCATTTT.

This clonotype has at least ten counts. The chain joins TRBV12-3 or TRBV12-4 to TRBJ2-7; 7 positions agree with TRBD1. V was clipped by 4 bases and J by 2 bases; unmatched bases: 2. CDR3 size: 13 residues. The CDR3 DNA follows: TGTGCCAGCAGTTCGGGACAGCCCTACGAGCAGTACTTC. Protein product: CASSSGQPYEQYF.

This clonotype was counted once. The chain recombines TRBV7-6 with TRBJ2-5, with D perhaps matching TRBD2 (6 bases). Germline values: CDR1 SGHVS, CDR2 FNYEAQ. Deletions cut 1 base from V and 9 bases from J, with 12 bases between. There are 13 residues in the CDR3. DNA of the CDR3: TGTGCCAGCAGCTTAGATCCTAGCGAGGCCCAGTACTTC. This translates into CASSLDPSEAQYF.

This chain links TRBV15 with TRBJ2-2; D gene unclear. CDR1 is LNHNV, CDR2 YYDKDF, per germline (reference sequence). This CDR3 contains 15 residues. V dropped 0 bases and J dropped 4 bases, with 9 bases sitting between them. CDR3 DNA: TGTGCCACCAGCAGAGATTCGCCAGTCACCGGGGAGCTGTTTTTT. The encoded protein is CATSRDSPVTGELFF.

J is TRBJ2-5 and V is TRBV6-5; TRBD1 aligns across 7 bases. V shed 7 bases and J 3 bases; nucleotides not matched to a gene: 5. Looked up from germline, CDR1 is MNHEY and CDR2 is SVGAGI. CDR3 size: 13 residues. The CDR3 DNA reads as TGTGCCAGCAAAAACACAGGGGAAGAGACCCAGTACTTC. Amino acid sequence: CASKNTGEETQYF.

There are a few counts of this clonotype. The chain employs TRBV6-2 or TRBV6-3 and TRBJ1-2; 7 bases are a match to TRBD1. The germline V gene encodes CDR1 MNHEY and CDR2 SVGEGT. V lost 5 bases, J lost 8 bases, and 5 bases stayed unmatched. CDR3 length: 12 residues. CDR3 amino acids: CASSRTGVGYTF. The CDR3 region has the DNA TGTGCCAGCAGTCGGACAGGAGTAGGCTACACCTTC.

The chain recombines TRBV27 with TRBJ2-3; D not resolved. V was shortened by 7 bases and J by 0 bases, with 8 bases between the two germline ends. Germline V lookup: CDR1 MNHEY, CDR2 SMNVEV (reference sequence). The CDR3 contains 13 residues. The DNA for the CDR3 is TGTGCCAGCAAGACAACTAGCACAGATACGCAGTATTTT. This sequence encodes CASKTTSTDTQYF.

The genes are TRBV12-3 or TRBV12-4 and TRBJ1-6; 7 bases are a match to TRBD1. CDR3 length equals 14 residues. V was clipped by 11 bases and J by 4 bases; unmatched bases: 8. The CDR3: CAVTKGQYNSPLHF. The CDR3 DNA reads TGTGCCGTAACCAAGGGACAGTATAATTCACCCCTCCACTTT.

This clonotype showed up just a few times. This chain joins TRBV20-1 and TRBJ2-3; tentatively, D is TRBD2 (5 bases). The CDR3 spans 14 residues. V lost 5 bases and J 3 bases, leaving 15 bases between the germline ends. Germline CDR1 is DFQATT and CDR2 is SNEGSKA (reference sequence). CDR3 loop: CSALGERETDTQYF. The CDR3 bases are TGCAGTGCTCTCGGGGAGAGGGAGACAGATACGCAGTATTTT.

DNA of the CDR3: TGTGCCAGCAGTGAAGGCACTAGCGGGACCAGCTCCTACAATGAGCAGTTCTTC. It specifies CASSEGTSGTSSYNEQFF. The chain couples TRBV2 to TRBJ2-1, with 10 bases aligning to TRBD2. CDR1 SNHLY and CDR2 FYNNEI come from the germline V gene. With V trimmed by 1 base and J by 0 bases, 6 bases remained unmatched. The CDR3 totals 18 residues.

The sample holds a few counts of this clonotype. This sequence joins TRBV20-1 and TRBJ2-3; 7 nucleotides match TRBD2. Germline V gene lookup returns CDR1 DFQATT and CDR2 SNEGSKA (reference sequence). V was pared by 6 bases and J by 3 bases, with 12 bases of the junction left unmatched. The CDR3 sequence is 15 residues long. As DNA, the CDR3 is TGCAGTGCCACCCTAGGGGCGGGAGTAACAGATACGCAGTATTTT. It encodes CSATLGAGVTDTQYF.

This clonotype was recorded a few times. V gene TRBV12-3 or TRBV12-4 combines with J gene TRBJ2-1, with 7 bases aligning to TRBD2. V dropped 3 bases and J dropped 8; count of bases not matched to a gene: 16. The CDR3 consists of 17 residues. CDR3 in DNA: TGTGCCAGCAGTTTTGAGTTTAGCGGGCATAATAGCTATGAGCAGTTCTTC. Translation: CASSFEFSGHNSYEQFF.

This clonotype was recorded at least ten times. V usage is TRBV7-8 and J usage is TRBJ2-7; 14 nucleotides agree with TRBD2. Per germline, CDR1 SGHVS and CDR2 FQNEAQ. The V and J ends lost 1 base and 3 bases, in that order; junction bases with no gene match: 5. This CDR3 is built from 17 residues. This CDR3 is CASSLVAGTSGSYEQYV. CDR3 bases: TGTGCCAGCAGCTTAGTGGCCGGGACTAGCGGGAGCTACGAGCAGTACGTC.

Comments on this clonotype: Relative to the germline gene, one junction end is altered; a read error may explain this. The chain employs TRBV24-1 and TRBJ1-1; D not certain. Per germline, CDR1 KGHDR and CDR2 SFDVKD. The CDR3 runs 14 residues. CDR3 region: CSTSDFRENTEAFF. The CDR3, as DNA: TGTTCCACCAGTGATTTTAGAGAGAACACTGAAGCTTTCTTT.

This sequence joins TRBV2 and TRBJ2-6; weak D call: TRBD1 (5 bases). Trimming took off 7 bases at V and 0 bases at J, with 16 bases between the two ends. This CDR3 region has 17 residues. Germline CDR1 is SNHLY and CDR2 is FYNNEI. The CDR3 region is CASTKRQDISGANVLTF. CDR3 in DNA: TGTGCCAGCACTAAAAGGCAGGACATCTCTGGGGCCAACGTCCTGACTTTC.

The chain combines TRBV19 with TRBJ1-5, with 9 positions matching TRBD1. Unmatched junction bases numbered 11, after V lost 5 bases and J lost 9 bases. The CDR3 runs 15 residues. Germline-derived CDR1 and CDR2 are LNHDA and SQIVND (reference sequence). CDR3 bases: TGTGCCAGTAGTCTCTTTGGGACAGGGTTGGCGCCCCAGCATTTT. Its translation is CASSLFGTGLAPQHF.

This chain joins TRBV27 and TRBJ2-7, with D unresolved. V gave up 2 bases and J gave up 4 bases, with 12 bases separating them. The CDR3 consists of 14 residues. Germline CDR1 reads MNHEY; CDR2 reads SMNVEV (reference sequence). In DNA, the CDR3 is TGTGCCAGCAGTTTAACTGGTGACGGGTACGAGCAGTACGTC. It specifies CASSLTGDGYEQYV.

The rearrangement links TRBV7-6 to TRBJ2-1, with 7 bases identical to TRBD2. V lost 1 base to trimming and J lost 0 bases; unmatched junction nucleotides: 9. Germline CDR1 and CDR2: SGHVS and FNYEAQ. CDR3 length equals 18 residues. CDR3 protein: CASSLGLRRGSSYNEQFF. The CDR3 DNA is TGTGCCAGCAGCTTAGGACTACGGCGGGGGAGCTCCTACAATGAGCAGTTCTTC.

The chain joins TRBV6-8 to TRBJ2-7; 10 bases match TRBD2. This CDR3 has 14 residues. Germline trimming cut 5 bases from V and 6 bases from J; bases unmatched to any gene: 7. Looked up from germline, CDR1 is MNHGY and CDR2 is SAAAGT. The CDR3 DNA sequence: TGTGCCAGCAGTGGGACTAGCGAGCACCTCGAGCAGTACGTC. Protein: CASSGTSEHLEQYV.

The genes are TRBV9 and TRBJ2-1; D possibly corresponds to TRBD2 (6 bases). CDR1 and CDR2 (germline): SGDLS, YYNGEE. The V gene lost 0 bases and the J gene lost 2 bases, with 9 bases spanning the gap. The CDR3 has 15 residues. The CDR3 spells CASSVDGSPYNEQFF. CDR3 nucleotides: TGTGCCAGCAGCGTAGACGGGAGTCCCTACAATGAGCAGTTCTTC.

This clonotype was seen more than once but under ten times. The V gene is TRBV7-6, the J gene TRBJ2-1; 12 nucleotides line up with TRBD2. Germline V gives CDR1 SGHVS, CDR2 FNYEAQ. There are 16 residues in the CDR3. The ends lost 4 bases at V and 5 bases at J; junction bases unmatched: 6. As DNA, the CDR3 is TGTGCCAGCAGCTCCCCTCGACTAGCGGGAGACAATGAGCAGTTCTTC. Its translation: CASSSPRLAGDNEQFF.

The rearrangement uses TRBV5-3 and TRBJ1-3; D remains unclear. TRBV5-3 is filed as an ORF, its function uncertain. Trimming took 8 bases from V and 1 from J, leaving 13 bases between them. CDR3 size: 14 residues. The CDR3 coding sequence is TGTGCCAGCAGCCTGACCCTTTCTGGAAACACCATATATTTT. This codes for CASSLTLSGNTIYF.